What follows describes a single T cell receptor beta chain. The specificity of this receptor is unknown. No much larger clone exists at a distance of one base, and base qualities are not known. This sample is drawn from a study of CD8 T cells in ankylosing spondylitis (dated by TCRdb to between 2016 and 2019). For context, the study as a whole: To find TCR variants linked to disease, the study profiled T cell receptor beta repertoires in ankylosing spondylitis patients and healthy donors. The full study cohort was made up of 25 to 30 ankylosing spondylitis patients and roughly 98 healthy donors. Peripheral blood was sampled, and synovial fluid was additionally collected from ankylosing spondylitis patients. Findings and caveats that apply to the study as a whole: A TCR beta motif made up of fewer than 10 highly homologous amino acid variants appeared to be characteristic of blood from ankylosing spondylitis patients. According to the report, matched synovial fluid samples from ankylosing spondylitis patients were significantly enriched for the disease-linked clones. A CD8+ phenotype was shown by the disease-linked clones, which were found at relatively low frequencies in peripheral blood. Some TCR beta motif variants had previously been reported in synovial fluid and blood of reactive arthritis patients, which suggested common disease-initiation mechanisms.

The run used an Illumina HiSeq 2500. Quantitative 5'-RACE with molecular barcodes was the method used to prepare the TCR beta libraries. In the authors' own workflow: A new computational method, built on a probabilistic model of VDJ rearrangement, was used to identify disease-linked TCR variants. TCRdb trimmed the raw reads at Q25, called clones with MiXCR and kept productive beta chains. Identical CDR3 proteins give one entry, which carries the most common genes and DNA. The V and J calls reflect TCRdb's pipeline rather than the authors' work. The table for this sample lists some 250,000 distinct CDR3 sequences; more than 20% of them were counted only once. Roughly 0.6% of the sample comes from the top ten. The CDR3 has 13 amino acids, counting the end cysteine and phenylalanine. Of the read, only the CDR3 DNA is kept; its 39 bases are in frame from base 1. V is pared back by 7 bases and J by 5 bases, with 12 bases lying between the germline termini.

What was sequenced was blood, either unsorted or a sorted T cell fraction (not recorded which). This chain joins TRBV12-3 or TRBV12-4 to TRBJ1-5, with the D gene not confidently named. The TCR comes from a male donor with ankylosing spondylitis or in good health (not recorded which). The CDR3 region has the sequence CASTNWEDQPQHF. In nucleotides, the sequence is TGTGCCAGCACCAATTGGGAGGATCAGCCCCAGCATTTT.